These 9 T cell receptor beta chains share one sample of origin, sequenced in a study of CD8 T cells in ankylosing spondylitis. TCRdb fed the 5' RACE reads into MiXCR, producing one record per CDR3 protein. The sample includes 30,000 to 35,000 distinct CDR3 sequences, around 30% of them seen just once. Material: synovial fluid, either unsorted or a sorted T cell fraction (not recorded which). Receptors originate from a male donor with ankylosing spondylitis.

This chain uses TRBV6-6 with TRBJ2-1, with D maybe TRBD2 (5 bases). Trimming pared 5 bases from V and 12 bases from J, leaving 11 bases between. The germline gives CDR1 MNHNY, CDR2 SVGAGI (reference sequence). The CDR3 loop spans 11 amino acids. CDR3 nucleotides: TGTGCCAGCAGTCAAGGACTTGGGCAGTTCTTC. Translating gives CASSQGLGQFF.

Comment on this clonotype: One base away lies a much larger clone, so this may be a sequencing read error. This chain links TRBV12-3 or TRBV12-4 with TRBJ2-1; D is possibly TRBD2 (6 bases). CDR3 length: 14 residues. V was cut by 8 bases and J by 2 bases, with 13 bases left in between. The CDR3 is CASRLGSPYNEQFF. CDR3 DNA sequence: TGTGCCAGCCGACTCGGGAGTCCCTACAATGAGCAGTTCTTC.

The chain is built from TRBV25-1 and TRBJ2-1; 7 positions match TRBD1. V was clipped by 5 bases and J by 6 bases; unmatched bases: 10. Germline values: CDR1 MGHDK, CDR2 SYGVNS. The CDR3 covers 15 residues. CDR3 sequence (DNA): TGTGCCAGCAGTACTCCGGGACAGTGGGGCAATGAGCAGTTCTTC. It yields the protein CASSTPGQWGNEQFF.

The rearrangement joins TRBV15 to TRBJ2-1; TRBD2 aligns across 9 bases. CDR1 and CDR2 (germline): LNHNV, YYDKDF (reference sequence). J gave up 1 base and V 5 bases, and 6 bases lay outside the gene matches. The CDR3 totals 16 residues. The DNA of the CDR3 is TGTGCCACCAGCCCTGGGCGGGAGGGGTCCTACAATGAGCAGTTCTTC. This translates into CATSPGREGSYNEQFF.

The gene calls are TRBV5-1 and TRBJ2-5; D unresolved. The germline V gene has CDR1 SGHRS and CDR2 YFSETQ. CDR3 length equals 16 residues. Trimming stripped 2 bases from V and 5 bases from J, with 19 bases between. The chain's CDR3 is CASSLLVFGLWETQYF. The CDR3, as DNA: TGCGCCAGCAGCTTATTGGTCTTCGGGTTGTGGGAGACCCAGTACTTC.

This sequence joins TRBV14 and TRBJ2-7; 7 bases align to TRBD2. V was clipped by 0 bases and J by 0 bases; unmatched bases: 5. The V gene's germline CDR1 is SGHDN and CDR2 FVKESK. The CDR3 has 16 residues. CDR3 loop: CASSQDRGDSSYEQYF. The CDR3 DNA is TGTGCCAGCAGCCAAGACCGGGGGGATAGCTCCTACGAGCAGTACTTC.

Many counts were recorded for this clonotype. The rearrangement links TRBV10-3 to TRBJ2-3; a weak D match, TRBD1 (5 bases). There are 16 residues in the CDR3. V lost 6 bases and J lost 0, with 16 bases in between. The germline gives CDR1 ENHRY, CDR2 SYGVKD. As DNA, the CDR3 is TGTGCCATCAGCTCCACGACAGACCCTAGCACAGATACGCAGTATTTT. As protein: CAISSTTDPSTDTQYF.

V gene TRBV11-2 combines with J gene TRBJ2-1, with D unclear. The CDR3 sequence is 13 residues long. Trimming stripped 1 base from V and 9 bases from J, with 10 bases between. CDR1 and CDR2 from the germline V gene are SGHAT and FQNNGV. CDR3 DNA: TGTGCCAGCAGCTTAGTATCACGGAGTGAGCAGTTCTTC. Protein: CASSLVSRSEQFF.

The V and J genes are TRBV11-1 and TRBJ2-1, with 9 bases fitting TRBD2. Looked up from germline, CDR1 is SGHAT and CDR2 is FQDESV (reference sequence). V gave up 6 bases and J gave up 0 bases; unmatched junction bases: 12. CDR3 length: 18 amino acids. The CDR3 DNA is TGTGCCAGCAGTTCCTCTAGCGGGATTATAAGCTCCTACAATGAGCAGTTCTTC. As protein: CASSSSSGIISSYNEQFF.